This T cell receptor beta chain is from a study of blood T cell repertoires in COVID-19. Whole-study context: The United States, Italy and Spain were the sources of the acute and convalescent COVID-19 samples.

Germline CDR1 and CDR2: SNHLY and FYNNEI. V shed 7 bases and J shed 0 bases, with 10 bases lying between them. This CDR3 region has 13 residues. This clone came up once. Data came from immunoSEQ multiplex PCR; TCRdb stores just in-frame clones and leaves some out. The top ten clones hold roughly a tenth of a sample with 300,000 to 400,000 clones, over 80% of them seen once. Source material: peripheral blood. The sequence derives from a man aged 25-45 years with COVID-19, enrolled during active disease. The V gene is TRBV2, the J gene TRBJ2-7; no clear D gene. This CDR3 reads CASTLFHSYEQYF. CDR3 DNA: TGTGCCAGCACACTATTTCACTCCTACGAGCAGTACTTC.